This is a list of T cell receptor beta chains from one sample in a study of shared clonotypes between healthy human individuals. The data were produced by immunoSEQ multiplex PCR, yet TCRdb's version contains in-frame clones alone and is incomplete. The top ten clones hold 12% of a sample with fewer than 500,000 clones, 60% to 80% of them seen once. The sample was PBMCs. The receptors derive from a woman aged 40 to 49 in good health. Some clones in this sample may be carry-over from other donors' samples. CDR3s include the opening cysteine and the closing phenylalanine or tryptophan. A D gene is named only where the DNA matches it firmly. Part of the rows lack a size; the others show once, few, many or a class for expanded clones.

CDR3	DNA	size	D	V	J
CASSQSNLGQGIGELFF	TGCGCCAGCAGTCAATCGAACTTGGGACAGGGCATCGGGGAGCTGTTTTTT	few	TRBD1	TRBV23-1	TRBJ2-2
CASSLRTGGYEQYF	TGTGCCAGCAGCTTGCGGACAGGCGGCTACGAGCAGTACTTC	-	TRBD1	TRBV5-4	TRBJ2-7
CASSSTGPDGYTF	TGTGCCAGCAGCTCCACGGGGCCAGATGGCTACACCTTC	-	-	TRBV9	TRBJ1-2
CASSTRRDSHGETQYF	TGTGCCAGCAGCACAAGACGGGACAGCCACGGGGAGACCCAGTACTTC	-	TRBD1	TRBV7-9	TRBJ2-5
CASSDSPPDPYTGELFF	TGTGCCAGCAGTGATTCCCCTCCGGATCCTTACACCGGGGAGCTGTTTTTT	-	-	TRBV2	TRBJ2-2
CASSPSAGSNEKLFF	TGTGCCAGCTCACCATCCGCAGGAAGTAACGAAAAACTGTTTTTT	-	-	TRBV18	TRBJ1-4
CASSEPATGDEETQYF	TGCGCCAGCAGTGAGCCTGCGACAGGGGACGAAGAGACCCAGTACTTC	-	TRBD1	TRBV10-1	TRBJ2-5
CASSQDAGLADPRNIQYF	TGCGCCAGCAGCCAAGATGCGGGACTAGCGGACCCCAGGAACATTCAGTACTTC	-	TRBD2	TRBV4-1	TRBJ2-4
CASSLGQFNQPQHF	TGTGCCAGCAGTTTAGGGCAGTTCAATCAGCCCCAGCATTTT	-	-	TRBV28	TRBJ1-5
CAGYQRTGGTRDYTF	TGTGCCGGATATCAAAGGACAGGGGGCACTCGGGACTACACCTTC	-	TRBD1	TRBV2	TRBJ1-2
CASSHIEGGLFGEQYF	TGTGCCAGCAGCCACATTGAGGGGGGGCTTTTCGGCGAGCAGTACTTC	-	-	TRBV16	TRBJ2-7
CASFYRVETDTQYF	TGCGCCAGCTTTTACAGGGTCGAGACAGATACGCAGTATTTT	-	-	TRBV5-1	TRBJ2-3
CASSLLTGQSTDTQYF	TGTGCCAGCAGCCTTTTGACAGGGCAGTCCACAGATACGCAGTATTTT	few	TRBD1	TRBV7-3	TRBJ2-3
CASSQQEGSNEKLFF	TGCGCCAGCAGCCAACAGGAGGGGAGTAATGAAAAACTGTTTTTT	-	-	TRBV4-1	TRBJ1-4
CASSLGYGMNTGELFF	TGTGCCAGCAGCTTAGGTTATGGGATGAACACCGGGGAGCTGTTTTTT	-	-	TRBV7-3	TRBJ2-2
CASSPYSGITGELFF	TGTGCCAGCAGCCCCTATAGCGGGATCACCGGGGAGCTGTTTTTT	once	TRBD2	TRBV7-2	TRBJ2-2
CASSPPVGQGYGYTF	TGTGCCAGCTCACCACCGGTGGGACAGGGTTATGGCTACACCTTC	-	TRBD1	TRBV18	TRBJ1-2
CAQIRDRGLYGYTF	TGTGCCCAGATCCGGGACAGGGGTCTTTATGGCTACACCTTC	few	TRBD1	TRBV30	TRBJ1-2
CASSFHQETQYF	TGTGCCAGCAGCTTCCACCAAGAGACCCAGTACTTC	-	-	TRBV5-8	TRBJ2-5
CASSLEYRAGYGYTF	TGCGCCAGCAGCTTGGAGTACAGGGCTGGGTATGGCTACACCTTC	-	-	TRBV5-1	TRBJ1-2
CASSLAPAFTGSDNEQFF	TGTGCCAGCAGCTTAGCCCCGGCCTTTACAGGGTCGGACAATGAGCAGTTCTTC	many	-	TRBV11-3	TRBJ2-1
CASKAGGSYSPLHF	TGTGCCAGCAAGGCAGGGGGGTCGTATTCACCCCTCCACTTT	-	TRBD1	TRBV6-6	TRBJ1-6
CASKSLQGDYGYTF	TGCGCCAGCAAATCTCTGCAGGGGGACTATGGCTACACCTTC	-	TRBD1	TRBV5-1	TRBJ1-2
CASGVAGELFF	TGTGCCAGCGGGGTTGCCGGGGAGCTGTTTTTT	few	-	TRBV7-6	TRBJ2-2
CASSWTGMAETQYF	TGTGCCAGCAGTTGGACAGGGATGGCGGAGACCCAGTACTTC	-	TRBD1	TRBV6-1	TRBJ2-5